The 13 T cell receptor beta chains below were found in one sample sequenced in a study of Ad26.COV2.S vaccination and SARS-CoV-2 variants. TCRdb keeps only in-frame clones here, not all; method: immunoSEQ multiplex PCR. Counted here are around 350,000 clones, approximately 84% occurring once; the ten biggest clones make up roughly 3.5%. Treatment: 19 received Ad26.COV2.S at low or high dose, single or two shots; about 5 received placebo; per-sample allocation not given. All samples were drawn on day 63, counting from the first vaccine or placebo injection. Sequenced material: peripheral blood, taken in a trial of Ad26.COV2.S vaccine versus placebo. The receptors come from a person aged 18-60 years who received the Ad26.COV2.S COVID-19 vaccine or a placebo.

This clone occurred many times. Here the CDR3 reads CASSLAWGIYEQYF. Written as DNA, the CDR3 is TGTGCCAGCAGCTTAGCTTGGGGAATATACGAGCAGTACTTC. V is TRBV7-9 and J is TRBJ2-7; no firm D call. This CDR3 has 14 amino acids. The germline V gene encodes CDR1 SEHNR and CDR2 FQNEAQ (reference sequence). V lost 0 bases and J 4 bases, leaving 10 bases between the germline ends.

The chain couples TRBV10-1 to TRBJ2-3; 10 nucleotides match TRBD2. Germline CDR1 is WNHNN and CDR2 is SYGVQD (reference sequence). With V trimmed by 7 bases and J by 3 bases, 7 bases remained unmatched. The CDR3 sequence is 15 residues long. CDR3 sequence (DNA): TGCGCCAGCAATCCTAGCGGGAGTGTGACAGATACGCAGTATTTT. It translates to CASNPSGSVTDTQYF.

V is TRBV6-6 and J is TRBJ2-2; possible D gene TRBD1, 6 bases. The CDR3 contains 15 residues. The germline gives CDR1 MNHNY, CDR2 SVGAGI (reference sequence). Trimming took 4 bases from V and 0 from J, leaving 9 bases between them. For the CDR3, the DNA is TGTGCCAGCAGTTCCTGGACAGCGAACACCGGGGAGCTGTTTTTT. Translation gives CASSSWTANTGELFF.

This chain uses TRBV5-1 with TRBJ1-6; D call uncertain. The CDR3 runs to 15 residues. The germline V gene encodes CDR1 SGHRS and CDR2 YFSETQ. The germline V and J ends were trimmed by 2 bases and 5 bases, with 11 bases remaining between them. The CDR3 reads CASSLTGPDNSPLHF. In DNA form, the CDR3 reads TGCGCCAGCAGCTTAACCGGGCCAGATAATTCACCCCTCCACTTT.

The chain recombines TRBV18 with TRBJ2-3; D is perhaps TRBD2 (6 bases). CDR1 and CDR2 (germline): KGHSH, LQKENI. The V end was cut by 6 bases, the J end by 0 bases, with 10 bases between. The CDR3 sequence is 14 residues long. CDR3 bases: TGTGCCAGCTCGTCACTAGCTAGCACAGATACGCAGTATTTT. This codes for CASSSLASTDTQYF.

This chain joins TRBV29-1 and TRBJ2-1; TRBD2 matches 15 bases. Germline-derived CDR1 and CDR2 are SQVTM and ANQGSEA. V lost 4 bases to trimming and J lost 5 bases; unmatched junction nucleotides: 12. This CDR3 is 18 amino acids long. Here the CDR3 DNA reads TGCAGCGTTGTCGCCCGGACTAGCGGGAGGGCCGGCGACAATGAGCAGTTCTTC. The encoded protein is CSVVARTSGRAGDNEQFF.

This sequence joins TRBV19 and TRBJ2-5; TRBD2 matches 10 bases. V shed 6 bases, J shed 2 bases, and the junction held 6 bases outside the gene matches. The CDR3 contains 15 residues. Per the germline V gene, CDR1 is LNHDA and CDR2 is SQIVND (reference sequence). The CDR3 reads CASRYSSGGQETQYF. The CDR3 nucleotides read TGTGCCAGTAGATACTCTAGCGGGGGTCAAGAGACCCAGTACTTC.

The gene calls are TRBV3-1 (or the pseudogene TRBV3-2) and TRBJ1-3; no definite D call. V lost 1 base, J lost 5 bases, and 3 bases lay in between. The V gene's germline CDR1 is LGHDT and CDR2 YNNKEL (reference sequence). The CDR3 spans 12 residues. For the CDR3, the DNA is TGTGCCAGCAGCCAAGTAAGAAACACCATATATTTT. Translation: CASSQVRNTIYF.

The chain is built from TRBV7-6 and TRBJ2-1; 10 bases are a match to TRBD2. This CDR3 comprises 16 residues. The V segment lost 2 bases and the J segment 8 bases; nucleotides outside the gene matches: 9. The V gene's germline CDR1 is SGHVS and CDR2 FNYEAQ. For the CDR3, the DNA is TGTGCCAGCAGCTTATACGCTAGCGGGAGTGGCGATGAGCAGTTCTTC. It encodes CASSLYASGSGDEQFF.

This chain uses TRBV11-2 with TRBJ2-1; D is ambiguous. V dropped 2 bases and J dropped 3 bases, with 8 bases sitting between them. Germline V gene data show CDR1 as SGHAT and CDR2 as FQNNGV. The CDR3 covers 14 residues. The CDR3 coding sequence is TGTGCCAGCAGCTTAAGGTTGAGCTACAATGAGCAGTTCTTC. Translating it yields CASSLRLSYNEQFF. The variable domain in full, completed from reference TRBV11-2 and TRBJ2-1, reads EAGVAQSPRYKIIEKRQSVAFWCNPISGHATLYWYQQILGQGPKLLIQFQNNGVVDDSQLPKDRFSAERLKGVDSTLKIQPAKLEDSAVYLCASSLRLSYNEQFFGPGTRLTVL.

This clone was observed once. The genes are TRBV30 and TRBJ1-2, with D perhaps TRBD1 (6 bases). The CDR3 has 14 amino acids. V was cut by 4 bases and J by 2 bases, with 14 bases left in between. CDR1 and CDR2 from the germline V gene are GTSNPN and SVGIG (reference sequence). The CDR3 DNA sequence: TGTGCCTGGATCCCGGACAGTTCCAACTATGGCTACACCTTC. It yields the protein CAWIPDSSNYGYTF.

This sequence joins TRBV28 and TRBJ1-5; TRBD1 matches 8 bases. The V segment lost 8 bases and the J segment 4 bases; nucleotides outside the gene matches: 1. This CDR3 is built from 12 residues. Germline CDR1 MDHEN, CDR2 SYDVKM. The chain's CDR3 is CASYRGNQPQHF. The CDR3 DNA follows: TGTGCCAGCTACAGGGGGAATCAGCCCCAGCATTTT.

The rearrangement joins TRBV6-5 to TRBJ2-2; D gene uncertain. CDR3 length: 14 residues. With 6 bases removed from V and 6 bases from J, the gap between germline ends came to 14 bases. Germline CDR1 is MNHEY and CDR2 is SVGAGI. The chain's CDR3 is CASRDRFMAGELFF. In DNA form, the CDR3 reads TGTGCCAGCAGGGACCGGTTTATGGCCGGGGAGCTGTTTTTT.